This TCR beta chain was recovered during a study of blood T cell repertoires in COVID-19. About the study: The analysed material was cDNA or gDNA that came from T cells, B-cell-depleted T cells, or PBMCs.

The study assigned cohorts using participant-reported clinical history. TCRdb's copy holds only in-frame clones and misses some; the assay was immunoSEQ multiplex PCR. The sample records about 220,000 clones, 80% to 90% being singletons. The origin of this receptor is a woman aged 18-30 years in a cohort exposed to, infected with or recovered from COVID-19 (not recorded which). Sequenced material: PBMCs or T cells enriched from blood (not recorded which).

The CDR3 bases are TGCGCCAGCAGCCTTGCTTTGGTGGCTTGGGAGGACACTGAAGCTTTCTTT. As protein: CASSLALVAWEDTEAFF. The J gene is TRBJ1-1, the V gene TRBV4-1; D unclear. CDR1 is MGHRA, CDR2 YSYEKL, per germline. With 4 bases removed from V and 3 bases from J, the gap between germline ends came to 21 bases. CDR3 length equals 17 residues.